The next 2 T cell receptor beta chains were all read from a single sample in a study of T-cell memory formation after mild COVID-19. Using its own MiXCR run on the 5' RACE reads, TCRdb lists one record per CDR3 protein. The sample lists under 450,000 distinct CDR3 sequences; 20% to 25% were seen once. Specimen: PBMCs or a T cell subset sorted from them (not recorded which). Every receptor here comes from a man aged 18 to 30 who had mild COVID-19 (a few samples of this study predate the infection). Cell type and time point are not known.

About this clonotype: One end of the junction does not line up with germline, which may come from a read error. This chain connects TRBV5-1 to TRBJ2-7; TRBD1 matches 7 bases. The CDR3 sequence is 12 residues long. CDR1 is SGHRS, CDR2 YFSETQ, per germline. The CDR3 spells CASSRRTGEKYF. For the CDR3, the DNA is TGCGCCAGCAGCAGGAGGACAGGCGAGAAGTACTTC.

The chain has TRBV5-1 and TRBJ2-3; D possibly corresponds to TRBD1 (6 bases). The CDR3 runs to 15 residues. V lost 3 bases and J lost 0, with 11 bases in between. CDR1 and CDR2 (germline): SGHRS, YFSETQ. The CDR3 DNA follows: TGCGCCAGCAGCTATGGACAGCCTAGCACAGATACGCAGTATTTT. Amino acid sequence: CASSYGQPSTDTQYF.